This TCR beta chain was sequenced during a study of cytomegalovirus exposure and HLA in healthy donors. Overall study: For the approximately 420 genotyped donors, 75% to 90% fell within the Caucasian-associated ancestry cluster.

PCR employed 60 Vbeta and 13 Jbeta primers. Produced via immunoSEQ multiplex PCR; TCRdb's table is partial and in-frame only. This table holds tens of thousands of clones, about 78% found once. The CDR3 extends over 16 amino acids. From germline, CDR1 is SGHTA and CDR2 FQGTGA. The junction had 8 bases not matched to a gene; V was cut back by 5 bases and J by 2 bases. The TCR originated in a man aged 25-40 years in good health and CMV-seropositive. The sequencing sample was made of PBMCs. The gene calls are TRBV7-3 and TRBJ1-2, with 10 positions matching TRBD1. This CDR3 reads CASSPIATGGNYGYTF. The CDR3 DNA follows: TGTGCCAGCAGCCCCATCGCGACAGGGGGCAACTATGGCTACACCTTC.